This T cell receptor beta chain appears in the sequencing data of a study of CXCR3-negative and CXCR3-positive naive CD8 T cells. The authors prepared UMI-labeled TRB cDNA libraries by 5' RACE. After re-calling the 5' RACE reads, TCRdb lists one entry per CDR3 protein, DNA absent. Here the sample table reports some 130,000 distinct CDR3 sequences. As concerns this clonotype: The antigen remains undetermined.

Study-level results: In both naive subsets diversity was comparably high, whereas memory CD8+ cells showed much lower diversity.

CDR3 length equals 13 residues. In germline, CDR1 is MRHNA, CDR2 SNTAGT. This TCR came from a human donor in good health. Some clones in this sample may be carry-over from other donors' samples. The V and J genes are TRBV6-4 and TRBJ2-1; the TCRdb call, TRBD1, lacks DNA for checking. Sequencing was carried out using naive CXCR3- CD8+ T cells from blood. As for subset: CD45RO-CCR7+CD27+CD95- naive CD8+ T cells lacking CXCR3 (TNR3-). CDR3 region: CASSDRDGNEQFF.